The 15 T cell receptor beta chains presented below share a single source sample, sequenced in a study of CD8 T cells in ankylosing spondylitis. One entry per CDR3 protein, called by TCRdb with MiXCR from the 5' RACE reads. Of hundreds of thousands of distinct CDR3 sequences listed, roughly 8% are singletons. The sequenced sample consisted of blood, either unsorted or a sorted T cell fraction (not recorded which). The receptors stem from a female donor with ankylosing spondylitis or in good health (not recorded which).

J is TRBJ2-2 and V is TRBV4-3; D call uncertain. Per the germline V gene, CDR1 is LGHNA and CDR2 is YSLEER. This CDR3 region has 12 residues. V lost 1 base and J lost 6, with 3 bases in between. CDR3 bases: TGCGCCAGCAGCCAAGTTCCCGGGGAGCTGTTTTTT. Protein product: CASSQVPGELFF.

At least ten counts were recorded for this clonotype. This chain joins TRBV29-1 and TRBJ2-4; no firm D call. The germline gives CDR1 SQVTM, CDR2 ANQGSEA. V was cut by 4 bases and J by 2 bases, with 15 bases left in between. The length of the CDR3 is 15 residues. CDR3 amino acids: CSVVGPSHSKNIQYF. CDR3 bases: TGCAGCGTTGTCGGGCCCTCTCATTCCAAAAACATTCAGTACTTC. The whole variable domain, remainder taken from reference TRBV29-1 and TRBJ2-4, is SAVISQKPSRDICQRGTSLTIQCQVDSQVTMMFWYRQQPGQSLTLIATANQGSEATYESGFVIDKFPISRPNLTFSTLTVSNMSPEDSSIYLCSVVGPSHSKNIQYFGAGTRLSVL.

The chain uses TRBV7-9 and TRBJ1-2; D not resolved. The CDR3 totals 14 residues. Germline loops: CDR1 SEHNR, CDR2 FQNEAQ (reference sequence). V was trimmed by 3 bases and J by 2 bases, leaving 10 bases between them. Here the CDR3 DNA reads TGTGCCAGCAGCTTCGTCAGCTCGAACTATGGCTACACCTTC. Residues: CASSFVSSNYGYTF.

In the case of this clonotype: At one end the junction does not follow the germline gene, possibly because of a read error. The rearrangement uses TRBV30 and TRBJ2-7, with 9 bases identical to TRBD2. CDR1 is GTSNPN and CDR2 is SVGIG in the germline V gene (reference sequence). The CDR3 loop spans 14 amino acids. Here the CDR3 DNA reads TGTGCCGGTGGAACGGGGACTAGCTCCTACGAGGAGTACTTC. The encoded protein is CAGGTGTSSYEEYF.

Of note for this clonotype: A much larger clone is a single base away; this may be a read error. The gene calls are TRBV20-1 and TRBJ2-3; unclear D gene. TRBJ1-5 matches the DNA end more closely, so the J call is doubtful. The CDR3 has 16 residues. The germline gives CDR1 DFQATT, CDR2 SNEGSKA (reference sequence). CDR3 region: CSARAPGGFSTDTQHF. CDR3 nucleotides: TGCAGTGCTAGGGCCCCTGGCGGGTTTAGCACAGATACGCAGCATTTT.

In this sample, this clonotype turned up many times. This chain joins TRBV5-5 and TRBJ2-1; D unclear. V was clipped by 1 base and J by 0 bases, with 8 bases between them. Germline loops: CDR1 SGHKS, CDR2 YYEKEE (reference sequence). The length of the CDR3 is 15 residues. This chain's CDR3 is CASSLLGGSYNEQFF. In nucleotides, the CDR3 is TGTGCCAGCAGCTTGCTCGGTGGCTCCTACAATGAGCAGTTCTTC.

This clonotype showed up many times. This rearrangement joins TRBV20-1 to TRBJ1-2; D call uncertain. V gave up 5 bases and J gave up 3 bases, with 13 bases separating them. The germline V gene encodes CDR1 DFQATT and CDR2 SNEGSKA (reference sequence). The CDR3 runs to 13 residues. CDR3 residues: CSAHLRVDYGYTF. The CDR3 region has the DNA TGCAGTGCTCATCTAAGGGTAGACTATGGCTACACCTTC.

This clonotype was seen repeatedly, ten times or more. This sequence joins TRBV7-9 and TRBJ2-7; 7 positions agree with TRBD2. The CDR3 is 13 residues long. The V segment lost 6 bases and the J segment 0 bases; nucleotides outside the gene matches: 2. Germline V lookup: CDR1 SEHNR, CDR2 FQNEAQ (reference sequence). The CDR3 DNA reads TGTGCCAGCAGTCGCGGGAGCTCCTACGAGCAGTACTTC. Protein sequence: CASSRGSSYEQYF.

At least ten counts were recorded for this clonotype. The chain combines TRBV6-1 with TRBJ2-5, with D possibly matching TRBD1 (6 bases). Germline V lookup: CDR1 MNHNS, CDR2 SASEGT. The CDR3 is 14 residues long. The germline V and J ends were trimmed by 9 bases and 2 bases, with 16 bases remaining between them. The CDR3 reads CASTTGTSQETQYF. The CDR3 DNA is TGTGCCAGTACTACAGGGACCTCACAAGAGACCCAGTACTTC.

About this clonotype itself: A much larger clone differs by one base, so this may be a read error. The CDR3 DNA is TGTGCCAGCAGCATAGCCCAAGGACAGTTTAAGTATTTT. It translates to CASSIAQGQFKYF. This chain connects TRBV7-6 to TRBJ2-3; D perhaps matches TRBD1 (6 bases). CDR1 is SGHVS and CDR2 is FNYEAQ in the germline V gene. The CDR3 covers 13 residues.

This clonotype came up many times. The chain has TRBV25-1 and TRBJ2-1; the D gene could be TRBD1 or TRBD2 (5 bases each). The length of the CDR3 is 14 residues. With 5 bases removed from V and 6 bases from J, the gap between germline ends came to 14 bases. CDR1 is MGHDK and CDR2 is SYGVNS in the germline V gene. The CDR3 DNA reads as TGTGCCAGCAGTCCCTATCAGGGAGTCAATGAGCAGTTCTTC. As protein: CASSPYQGVNEQFF.

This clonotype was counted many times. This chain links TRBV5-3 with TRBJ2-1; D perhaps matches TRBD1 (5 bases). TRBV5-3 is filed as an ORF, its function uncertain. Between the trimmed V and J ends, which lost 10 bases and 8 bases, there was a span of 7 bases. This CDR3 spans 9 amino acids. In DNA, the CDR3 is TGTGCCCTCAGGGATGAGCAGTTCTTC. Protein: CALRDEQFF.

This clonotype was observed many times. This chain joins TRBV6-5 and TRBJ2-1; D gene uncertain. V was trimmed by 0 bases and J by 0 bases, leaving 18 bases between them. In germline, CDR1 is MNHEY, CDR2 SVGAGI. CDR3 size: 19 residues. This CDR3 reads CASSYSPPDDRSSYNEQFF. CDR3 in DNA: TGTGCCAGCAGTTACTCCCCGCCGGACGACCGGAGCTCCTACAATGAGCAGTTCTTC.

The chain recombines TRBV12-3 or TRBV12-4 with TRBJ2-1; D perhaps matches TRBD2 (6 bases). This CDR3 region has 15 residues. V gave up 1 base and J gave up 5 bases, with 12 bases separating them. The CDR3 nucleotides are TGTGCCAGCAGTTTAGACGGGAGCCTCAACAATGAGCAGTTCTTC. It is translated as CASSLDGSLNNEQFF.

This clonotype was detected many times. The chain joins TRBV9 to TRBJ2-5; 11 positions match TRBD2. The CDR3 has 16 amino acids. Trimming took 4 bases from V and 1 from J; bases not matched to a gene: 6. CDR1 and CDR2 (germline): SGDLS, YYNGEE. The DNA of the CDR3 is TGTGCCAGCAGCTCCGGGACTAGCGGTCTCCAAGAGACCCAGTACTTC. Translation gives CASSSGTSGLQETQYF.